This T cell receptor (beta chain) was recovered during a study of OX40 agonist ivuxolimab in advanced cancers. Study details: Ivuxolimab, an antibody that agonizes OX40 (CD134), was administered to the patients. Prior therapy, whether anti-PD-1, anti-PD-L1 or anti-CTLA-4, was allowed, and more than 35% had some.

As concerns this clone: The target antigen is unknown.

Blood was sampled at baseline, cycle 4 day 1, and cycle 7 day 1. TCRdb's copy holds only in-frame clones and misses some; the assay was immunoSEQ multiplex PCR. The sample has about 49,000 clones, around 94% seen once. Study conclusions and caveats: More expanded clones were seen, on average, in CD8+ T cells than in CD4+.

The V gene's germline CDR1 is SQVTM and CDR2 ANQGSEA. With 0 bases removed from V and 1 base from J, the gap between germline ends came to 4 bases. There are 12 residues in the CDR3. The specimen comprised CD4+ or CD8+ T cells sorted from blood, sampled in a trial of the OX40 agonist ivuxolimab. The sequence was obtained from an adult with an advanced solid tumor such as melanoma, head and neck, liver or kidney cancer. The rearrangement uses TRBV29-1 and TRBJ2-7; D ambiguous. The CDR3 here is CSVEDFSYEQYF. The CDR3 bases are TGCAGCGTTGAAGACTTTTCCTACGAGCAGTACTTC.